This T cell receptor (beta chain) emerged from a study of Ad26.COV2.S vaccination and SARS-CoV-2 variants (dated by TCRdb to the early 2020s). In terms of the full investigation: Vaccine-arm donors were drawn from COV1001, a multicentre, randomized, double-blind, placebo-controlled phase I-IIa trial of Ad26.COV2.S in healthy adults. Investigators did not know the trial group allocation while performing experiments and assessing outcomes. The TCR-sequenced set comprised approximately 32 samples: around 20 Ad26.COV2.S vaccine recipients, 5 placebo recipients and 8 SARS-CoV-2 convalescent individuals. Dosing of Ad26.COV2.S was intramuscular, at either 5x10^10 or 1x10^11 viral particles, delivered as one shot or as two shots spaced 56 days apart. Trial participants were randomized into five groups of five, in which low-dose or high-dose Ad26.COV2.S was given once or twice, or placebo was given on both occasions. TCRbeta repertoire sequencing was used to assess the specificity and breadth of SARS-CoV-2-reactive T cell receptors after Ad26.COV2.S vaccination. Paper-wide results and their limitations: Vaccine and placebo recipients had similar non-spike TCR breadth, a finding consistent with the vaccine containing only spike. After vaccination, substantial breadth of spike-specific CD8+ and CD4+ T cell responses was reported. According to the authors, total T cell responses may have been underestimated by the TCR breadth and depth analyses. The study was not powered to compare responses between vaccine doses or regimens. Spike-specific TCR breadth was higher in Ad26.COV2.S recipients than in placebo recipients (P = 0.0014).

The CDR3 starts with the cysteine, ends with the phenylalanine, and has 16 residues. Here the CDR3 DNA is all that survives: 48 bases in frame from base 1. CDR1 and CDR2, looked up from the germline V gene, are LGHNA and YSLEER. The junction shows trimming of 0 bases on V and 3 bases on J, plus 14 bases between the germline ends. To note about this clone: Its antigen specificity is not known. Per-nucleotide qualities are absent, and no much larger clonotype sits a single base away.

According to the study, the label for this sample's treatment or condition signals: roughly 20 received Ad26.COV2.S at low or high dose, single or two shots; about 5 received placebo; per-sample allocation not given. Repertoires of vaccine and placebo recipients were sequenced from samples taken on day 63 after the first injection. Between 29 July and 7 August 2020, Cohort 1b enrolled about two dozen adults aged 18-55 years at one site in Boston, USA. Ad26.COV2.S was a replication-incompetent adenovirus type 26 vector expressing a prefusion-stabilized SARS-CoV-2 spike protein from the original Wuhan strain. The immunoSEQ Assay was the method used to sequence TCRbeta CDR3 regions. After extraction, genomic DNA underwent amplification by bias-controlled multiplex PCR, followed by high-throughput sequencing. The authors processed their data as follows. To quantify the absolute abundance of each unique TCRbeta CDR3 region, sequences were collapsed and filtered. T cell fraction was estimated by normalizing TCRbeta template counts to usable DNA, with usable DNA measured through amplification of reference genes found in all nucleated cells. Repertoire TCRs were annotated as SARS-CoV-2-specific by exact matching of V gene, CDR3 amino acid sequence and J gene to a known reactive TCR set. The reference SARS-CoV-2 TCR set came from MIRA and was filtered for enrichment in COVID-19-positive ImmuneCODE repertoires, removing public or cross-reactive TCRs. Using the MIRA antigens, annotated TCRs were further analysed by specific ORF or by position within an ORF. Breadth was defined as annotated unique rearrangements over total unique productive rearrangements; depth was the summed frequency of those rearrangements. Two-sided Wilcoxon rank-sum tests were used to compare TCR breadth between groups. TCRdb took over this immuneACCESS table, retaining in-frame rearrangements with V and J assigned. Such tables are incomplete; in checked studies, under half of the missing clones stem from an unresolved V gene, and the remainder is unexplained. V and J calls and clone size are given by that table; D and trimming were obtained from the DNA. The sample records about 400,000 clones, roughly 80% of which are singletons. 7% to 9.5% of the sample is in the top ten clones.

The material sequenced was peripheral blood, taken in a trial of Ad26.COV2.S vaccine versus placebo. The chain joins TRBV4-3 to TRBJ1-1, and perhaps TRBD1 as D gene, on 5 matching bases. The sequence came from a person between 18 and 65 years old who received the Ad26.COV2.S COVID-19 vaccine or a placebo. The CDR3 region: CASSQDSHRTDTEAFF. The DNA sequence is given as TGCGCCAGCAGCCAAGATAGCCACAGGACGGACACTGAAGCTTTCTTT.